This is a list of T cell receptor beta chains from one sample in a study of cytomegalovirus exposure and HLA in healthy donors. TCRdb's table, derived via immunoSEQ multiplex PCR, lists solely in-frame clones and lacks some. The data contain about 150,000 clones, around 79% of them seen just once; the ten biggest clones take up over 0.6%. Material for sequencing was PBMCs. The receptors come from a male donor in good health and CMV-seronegative. The CDR3 runs from the conserved cysteine through the conserved F or W. The D gene is left open where the match is weak. Not every row has a clone size; where given, it reads once, few, many or a size class.

j_gene	d_gene	v_gene	abundance	CDR3aa	CDR3nt
TRBJ2-5	TRBD1	TRBV5-1	-	CASSLEGQMYQETQYF	TGCGCCAGCAGCTTGGAGGGACAGATGTACCAAGAGACCCAGTACTTC
TRBJ1-2	-	TRBV7-2	-	CASSLSRGGDGHTF	TGTGCCAGCAGCTTATCAAGGGGCGGGGATGGCCACACCTTC
TRBJ2-1	TRBD2	TRBV5-1	-	CASSLGGSYNEQFF	TGCGCCAGCAGCTTGGGCGGGAGCTACAATGAGCAGTTCTTC
TRBJ2-5	TRBD2	TRBV7-9	few	CASSSWTSGRSETQYF	TGTGCCAGCAGCTCTTGGACTAGCGGGAGGTCAGAGACCCAGTACTTC
TRBJ2-7	TRBD1	TRBV11-1	-	CASSVGTGSYEQYF	TGTGCCAGCAGCGTCGGGACAGGTTCCTACGAGCAGTACTTC
TRBJ2-1	TRBD1	TRBV19	-	CASSMAQGVVNEQFF	TGTGCCAGTAGTATGGCACAGGGGGTGGTGAATGAGCAGTTCTTC
TRBJ2-1	-	TRBV19	-	CASSQMPGSYNEQFF	TGTGCCAGTAGTCAAATGCCCGGCTCCTACAATGAGCAGTTCTTC
TRBJ1-5	TRBD1	TRBV7-9	-	CSSSRGQGVEKPQHF	TGTTCCAGCAGCCGAGGACAGGGCGTCGAGAAGCCCCAGCATTTT
TRBJ1-1	-	TRBV5-1	-	CASSLGGNTEAFF	TGCGCCAGCAGCTTGGGAGGGAACACTGAAGCTTTCTTT
TRBJ2-1	TRBD2	TRBV7-2	-	CASSFYGTSARRQFF	TGTGCCAGCAGTTTTTATGGGACTAGCGCCCGACGGCAGTTCTTC
TRBJ2-7	-	TRBV30	-	CAWSAPRAGEQYF	TGTGCCTGGAGTGCACCCAGGGCCGGAGAGCAGTACTTC
TRBJ1-2	TRBD1	TRBV28	-	CASSSPGQEWYGYTF	TGTGCCAGCAGTTCTCCCGGACAGGAGTGGTATGGCTACACCTTC
TRBJ1-2	-	TRBV6-5	-	CASSTQGYGYTF	TGTGCCAGCAGTACGCAGGGTTATGGCTACACCTTC
TRBJ2-7	TRBD1	TRBV2	-	CASSGQAYEQYF	TGTGCCAGCAGCGGACAGGCCTACGAGCAGTACTTC
TRBJ2-6	-	TRBV7-9	few	CARGRSGANVLTF	TGTGCCAGGGGCAGGTCTGGGGCCAACGTCCTGACTTTC
TRBJ2-5	-	TRBV27	-	CASSSPATSAVKTQYF	TGTGCCAGCAGTTCCCCCGCGACGTCAGCGGTAAAGACCCAGTACTTC
TRBJ1-5	TRBD1	TRBV10-3	few	CAASQGAGSNQPQHF	TGTGCCGCGTCCCAGGGGGCAGGTAGCAATCAGCCCCAGCATTTT
TRBJ2-5	TRBD1	TRBV7-3	-	CASSPYRGYNQETQYF	TGTGCCAGCAGCCCCTACAGGGGATACAACCAAGAGACCCAGTACTTC
TRBJ1-1	-	TRBV11-3	-	CASSSQGVNTEAFF	TGTGCCAGCAGCTCACAGGGAGTGAACACTGAAGCTTTCTTT
TRBJ2-7	-	TRBV10-1	-	CASSEYTRHSYEQYF	TGCGCCAGCAGTGAGTATACTAGACACTCCTACGAGCAGTACTTC
TRBJ1-2	-	TRBV7-8	once	CASSLFPTDYGYTF	TGTGCCAGCAGCTTATTCCCGACAGACTATGGCTACACCTTC
TRBJ2-1	TRBD2	TRBV6-1	-	CASVYRAGSYNEQFF	TGTGCCAGCGTATATCGAGCGGGATCCTACAATGAGCAGTTCTTC
TRBJ2-1	TRBD1	TRBV6-6	-	CASSPDRGAEQFF	TGTGCCAGCAGTCCCGACAGGGGTGCTGAGCAGTTCTTC
TRBJ1-5	TRBD1	TRBV18	-	CASSPDRDQPQHF	TGTGCCAGCTCACCCGACAGGGATCAGCCCCAGCATTTT
TRBJ1-1	-	TRBV19	few	CASSIDGGTEAFF	TGTGCCAGTAGTATAGACGGGGGGACTGAAGCTTTCTTT
TRBJ2-3	TRBD1	TRBV11-3	-	CASSLGPGTGGTDTQYF	TGTGCCAGCAGCTTAGGCCCCGGGACAGGGGGCACAGATACGCAGTATTTT
TRBJ2-7	TRBD2	TRBV27	-	CASSAQTSGYEQYF	TGTGCCAGCAGTGCCCAGACTAGCGGGTACGAGCAGTACTTC
TRBJ1-6	-	TRBV28	few	CATLVGTHNNSPLHF	TGTGCCACCCTTGTCGGGACACATAATAATTCACCCCTCCACTTT
TRBJ2-2	TRBD2	TRBV6-1	-	CASSEMGLSTGELFF	TGTGCCAGCAGTGAAATGGGACTAAGCACCGGGGAGCTGTTTTTT
TRBJ2-1	-	TRBV19	-	CASSIMETGQYNEQFF	TGTGCCAGTAGTATCATGGAGACGGGACAATACAATGAGCAGTTCTTC
TRBJ2-2	-	TRBV4-3	few	CASSQDDSGIGTGELFF	TGCGCCAGCAGCCAAGATGACAGTGGTATAGGGACCGGGGAGCTGTTTTTT
TRBJ1-4	TRBD1	TRBV19	-	CASRPRNGQGFEKLFF	TGTGCCAGTAGACCCCGAAACGGACAGGGGTTTGAAAAACTGTTTTTT
TRBJ1-1	-	TRBV2	few	CASSESTEAFF	TGTGCCAGCAGTGAGAGCACTGAAGCTTTCTTT
TRBJ2-7	-	TRBV5-1	-	CASSPEGDSYEQYF	TGCGCCAGCAGCCCCGAGGGAGATTCCTACGAGCAGTACTTC
TRBJ2-3	-	TRBV19	-	CASTLGGDTQYF	TGTGCCAGTACCCTCGGGGGAGATACGCAGTATTTT
TRBJ1-2	-	TRBV9	few	CASSVDGYGYTF	TGTGCCAGCAGCGTAGACGGCTATGGCTACACCTTC
TRBJ1-5	TRBD1	TRBV29-1	-	CSEPPEGRDSLSNQPQHF	TGCAGCGAGCCCCCAGAGGGGCGGGACAGCCTAAGCAATCAGCCCCAGCATTTT
TRBJ2-5	TRBD2	TRBV19	-	CASSRLAGVYETQYF	TGTGCCAGTAGTAGACTAGCGGGAGTCTATGAGACCCAGTACTTC
TRBJ1-1	TRBD1	TRBV2	-	CASSLTGRTEAFF	TGTGCCAGCAGCCTGACAGGGCGCACTGAAGCTTTCTTT
TRBJ1-2	-	TRBV29-1	-	CSVAKIVNYGYTF	TGCAGCGTTGCAAAGATAGTAAACTATGGCTACACCTTC
TRBJ2-7	-	TRBV4-3	-	CASSQEKAHYEQYF	TGCGCCAGCAGCCAAGAAAAAGCCCACTACGAGCAGTACTTC
TRBJ2-7	-	TRBV6-5	-	CASSLRLASHEQYF	TGTGCCAGCAGTTTAAGGCTAGCTTCCCACGAGCAGTACTTC
TRBJ2-7	-	TRBV4-3	-	CASSQDLGGSYEQYF	TGCGCCAGCAGCCAAGACCTAGGTGGCTCCTACGAGCAGTACTTC
TRBJ2-3	TRBD2	TRBV4-3	few	CASSRLAGGTDTQYF	TGCGCCAGCAGCCGACTAGCGGGGGGCACAGATACGCAGTATTTT
TRBJ1-4	-	TRBV27	-	CASSSDETNEKLFF	TGTGCCAGCAGTTCCGATGAGACTAATGAAAAACTGTTTTTT
TRBJ1-3	TRBD1	TRBV7-9	-	CASETGGRNTIYF	TGTGCCAGCGAGACAGGGGGCCGAAACACCATATATTTT
TRBJ2-5	-	TRBV27	-	CASSSRRVPTQETQYF	TGTGCCAGCAGTTCCCGACGGGTGCCTACCCAAGAGACCCAGTACTTC
TRBJ1-2	-	TRBV4-1	once	CASSQDVSYYGYTF	TGCGCCAGCAGCCAAGATGTGTCCTACTATGGCTACACCTTC
TRBJ1-4	TRBD1	TRBV19	-	CASSIAGGREKLFF	TGTGCCAGTAGTATCGCAGGGGGCAGGGAAAAACTGTTTTTT
TRBJ2-3	TRBD2	TRBV6-4	-	CASSDAGGGADTQYF	TGTGCCAGCAGTGACGCGGGAGGCGGCGCAGATACGCAGTATTTT